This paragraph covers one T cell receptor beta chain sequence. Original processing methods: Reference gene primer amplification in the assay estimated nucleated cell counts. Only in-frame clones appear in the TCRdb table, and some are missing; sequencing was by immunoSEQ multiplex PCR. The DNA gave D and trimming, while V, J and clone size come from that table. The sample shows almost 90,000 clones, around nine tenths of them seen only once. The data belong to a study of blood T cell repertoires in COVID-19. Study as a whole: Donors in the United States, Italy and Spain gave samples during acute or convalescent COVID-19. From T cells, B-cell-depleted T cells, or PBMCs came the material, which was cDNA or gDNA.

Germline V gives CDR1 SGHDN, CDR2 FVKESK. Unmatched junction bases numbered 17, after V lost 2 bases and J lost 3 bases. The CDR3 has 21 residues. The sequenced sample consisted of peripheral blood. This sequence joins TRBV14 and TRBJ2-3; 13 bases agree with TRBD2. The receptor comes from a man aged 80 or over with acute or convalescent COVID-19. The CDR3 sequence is CASSQLGLAGDGDSGTDTQYF. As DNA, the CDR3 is TGTGCCAGCAGCCAACTCGGACTAGCGGGAGATGGGGATTCTGGGACAGATACGCAGTATTTT. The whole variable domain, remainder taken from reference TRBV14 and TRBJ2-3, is EAGVTQFPSHSVIEKGQTVTLRCDPISGHDNLYWYRRVMGKEIKFLLHFVKESKQDESGMPNNRFLAERTGGTYSTLKVQPAELEDSGVYFCASSQLGLAGDGDSGTDTQYFGPGTRLTVL.